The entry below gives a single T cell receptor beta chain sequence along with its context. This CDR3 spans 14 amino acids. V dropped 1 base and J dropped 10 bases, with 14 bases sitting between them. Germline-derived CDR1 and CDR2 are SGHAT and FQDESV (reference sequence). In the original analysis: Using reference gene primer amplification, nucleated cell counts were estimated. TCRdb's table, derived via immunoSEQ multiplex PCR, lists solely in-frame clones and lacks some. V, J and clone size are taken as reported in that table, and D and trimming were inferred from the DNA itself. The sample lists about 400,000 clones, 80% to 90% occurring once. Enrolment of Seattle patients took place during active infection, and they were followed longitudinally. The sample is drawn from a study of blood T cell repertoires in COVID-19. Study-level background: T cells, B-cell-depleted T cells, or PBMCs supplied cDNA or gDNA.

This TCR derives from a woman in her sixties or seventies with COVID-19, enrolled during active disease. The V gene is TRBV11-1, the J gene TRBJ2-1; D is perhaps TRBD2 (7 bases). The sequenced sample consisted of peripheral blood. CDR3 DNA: TGTGCCAGCAGCTTAGGGGGAGGGGGAGGAGAGCAGTTCTTC. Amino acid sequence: CASSLGGGGGEQFF.